This T cell receptor beta chain was obtained from a study of tumor and adjacent non-tumor tissue in lung cancer. Study details: There were 12 adenocarcinoma, a couple of squamous cell carcinoma and 1 small cell lung cancer cases. Each sample yielded approximately 4 million productive TCRbeta reads on average.

No cell sorting was done before RNA was extracted from the tissue. The library came from three nested PCR rounds adapted from ARM-PCR protocols. In TCRdb, the multiplex PCR reads were re-called with MiXCR into one record per CDR3 protein. Of about 85,000 distinct CDR3 sequences listed, 61% are singletons. This clonotype was counted a few times. Its target is unknown. CDR1 and CDR2 (germline): SGHRS, YFSETQ. The CDR3 runs 14 residues. V dropped 5 bases and J dropped 0 bases, with 9 bases sitting between them. Study-wide results and limits: Normal lung showed higher cumulative top 100 clone frequency than tumor.

The sample taken for sequencing was lung tumor tissue. The chain is built from TRBV5-1 and TRBJ1-3; D uncertain. The sequence came from a man in his sixties or seventies with non-small cell lung cancer. This chain's CDR3 is CASRSFVSGNTIYF. CDR3 in DNA: TGCGCCAGCAGATCGTTTGTCTCTGGAAACACCATATATTTT.